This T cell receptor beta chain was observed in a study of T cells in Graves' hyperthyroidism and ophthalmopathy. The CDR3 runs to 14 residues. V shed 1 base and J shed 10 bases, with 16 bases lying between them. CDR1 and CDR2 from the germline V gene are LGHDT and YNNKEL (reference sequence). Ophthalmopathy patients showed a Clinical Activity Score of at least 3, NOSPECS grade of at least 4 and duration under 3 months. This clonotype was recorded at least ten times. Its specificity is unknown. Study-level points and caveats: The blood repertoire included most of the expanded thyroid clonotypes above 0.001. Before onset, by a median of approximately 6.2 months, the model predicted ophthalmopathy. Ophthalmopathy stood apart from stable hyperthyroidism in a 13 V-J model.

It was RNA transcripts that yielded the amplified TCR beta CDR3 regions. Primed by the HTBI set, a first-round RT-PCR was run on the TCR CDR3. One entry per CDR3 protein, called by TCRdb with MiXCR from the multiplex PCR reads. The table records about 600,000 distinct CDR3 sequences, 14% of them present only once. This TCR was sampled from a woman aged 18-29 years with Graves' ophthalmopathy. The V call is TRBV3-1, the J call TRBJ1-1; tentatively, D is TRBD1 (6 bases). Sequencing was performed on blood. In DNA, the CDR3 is TGTGCCAGCAGCCAAGGGGGGGCTTCCTGGGGAGCTTTCTTT. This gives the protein CASSQGGASWGAFF.